These 25 T cell receptor beta chains came from one sample sequenced in a study of blood T cells in healthy people across ages. Next came a second PCR, run for roughly 6 to 11 cycles, which used a sample-barcoded 5' primer along with a J-beta primer mix. TCRdb ran MiXCR on the 5' RACE reads and lists one entry per CDR3 protein. The data hold approximately 800,000 distinct CDR3 sequences, with 56% observed a single time. The sequenced sample consisted of blood. These receptors were taken from a man aged 35-49 years in good health.

The gene calls are TRBV20-1 and TRBJ2-7; 9 bases agree with TRBD1. Germline CDR1 reads DFQATT; CDR2 reads SNEGSKA (reference sequence). CDR3 length equals 15 residues. V dropped 3 bases and J dropped 2; count of bases not matched to a gene: 8. The CDR3 DNA reads TGCAGTGCTAGTCGGGGACAGGGATCCCCCTACGAGCAGTACTTC. The encoded protein is CSASRGQGSPYEQYF.

This chain joins TRBV24-1 and TRBJ1-2; D possibly corresponds to TRBD1 (5 bases). Trimming took 4 bases from V and 7 from J, leaving 9 bases between them. The length of the CDR3 is 12 residues. Germline V gene lookup returns CDR1 KGHDR and CDR2 SFDVKD. The CDR3 DNA reads TGTGCCACCAGTGAAAGGGGTGGTGGCTACACCTTC. It is translated as CATSERGGGYTF.

The CDR3 coding sequence is TGTGCCAGCAGCTTAGTTCTAGCGGGGGACCAAGAGACCCAGTACTTC. Translation gives CASSLVLAGDQETQYF. This chain connects TRBV7-2 to TRBJ2-5; 10 nucleotides match TRBD2. CDR3 length: 16 amino acids. After removal of 1 base from V and 0 bases from J, the junction contained 2 bases not matched to a gene. Germline V gene sequence: CDR1 SGHTA, CDR2 FQGNSA.

This clonotype has more than one count but fewer than ten. The chain uses TRBV3-1 and TRBJ1-5; no reliable D call. Per germline, CDR1 LGHDT and CDR2 YNNKEL (reference sequence). Trimming left V 1 base short and J 4 bases short, with 14 bases between. CDR3 length equals 16 residues. The CDR3 is CASSQGVGVGNQPQHF. DNA for the CDR3: TGTGCCAGCAGCCAAGGGGTTGGAGTTGGGAATCAGCCCCAGCATTTT.

The J gene is TRBJ2-5, the V gene TRBV12-3 or TRBV12-4; D is unresolved. V dropped 4 bases and J dropped 2 bases, with 11 bases sitting between them. The CDR3 totals 14 residues. Written as DNA, the CDR3 is TGTGCCAGCAGTTCAGGCAACAAACAAGAGACCCAGTACTTC. As protein: CASSSGNKQETQYF.

The chain employs TRBV20-1 and TRBJ2-1, with D perhaps TRBD1 (5 bases). The CDR3 extends over 12 amino acids. From germline, CDR1 is DFQATT and CDR2 SNEGSKA (reference sequence). Trimming cost V 7 bases and J 7 bases, with 14 bases left between them. The CDR3 loop reads CSVSQGRNEQFF. The CDR3 nucleotides read TGCAGTGTGAGTCAGGGTAGGAATGAGCAGTTCTTC.

The V and J genes are TRBV30 and TRBJ2-5; D remains unclear. Germline V CDR1 and CDR2: GTSNPN, SVGIG (reference sequence). The CDR3 runs 11 residues. The ends were cut back, 4 bases at V and 2 bases at J, with 5 bases in the middle. This chain's CDR3 is CAWTGQETQYF. The CDR3 DNA reads as TGTGCCTGGACAGGACAAGAGACCCAGTACTTC.

This clonotype showed up just a few times. The V and J genes are TRBV5-1 and TRBJ2-7; D remains unclear. This CDR3 has 14 amino acids. With 5 bases removed from V and 4 bases from J, the gap between germline ends came to 16 bases. Germline V CDR1 and CDR2: SGHRS, YFSETQ. CDR3 bases: TGCGCCAGCAGTCCGGGCCTGATTTCTTACGAGCAGTACTTC. This codes for CASSPGLISYEQYF.

This clonotype was observed a few times. This chain links TRBV5-1 with TRBJ1-2, with D possibly matching TRBD1 (5 bases). The germline V gene encodes CDR1 SGHRS and CDR2 YFSETQ. Between the trimmed V and J ends, which lost 4 bases and 5 bases, there was a span of 18 bases. The CDR3 extends over 15 amino acids. The CDR3 region is CASSDTTAGGYGYTF. The CDR3, as DNA: TGCGCCAGCAGCGATACGACGGCGGGGGGGTATGGCTACACCTTC.

The rearrangement links TRBV29-1 to TRBJ1-5, with unresolved D. V lost 1 base and J lost 6, with 10 bases in between. The CDR3 totals 13 residues. CDR1 and CDR2 from the germline V gene are SQVTM and ANQGSEA. This CDR3 reads CSVEGAEGQPQHF. The CDR3, as DNA: TGCAGCGTTGAAGGGGCAGAAGGTCAGCCCCAGCATTTT.

The chain employs TRBV10-3 and TRBJ1-1; D possibly corresponds to TRBD1 (5 bases). Per the germline V gene, CDR1 is ENHRY and CDR2 is SYGVKD. The CDR3 has 12 residues. V was shortened by 3 bases and J by 5 bases, with 7 bases between the two germline ends. The CDR3 spells CAISDRATEAFF. The CDR3 DNA follows: TGTGCCATCAGTGACAGGGCGACTGAAGCTTTCTTT.

This chain connects TRBV9 to TRBJ2-3; D ambiguous. Trimming removed 1 base from V and 0 bases from J, with 12 bases in between. The CDR3 sequence is 16 residues long. Per the germline V gene, CDR1 is SGDLS and CDR2 is YYNGEE. For the CDR3, the DNA is TGTGCCAGCAGCGTATTAGGCGGTCCTAGCACAGATACGCAGTATTTT. Its protein is CASSVLGGPSTDTQYF.

This clonotype appeared a few times. The V and J genes are TRBV15 and TRBJ2-7, with D perhaps matching TRBD1 (5 bases). V was pared by 1 base and J by 12 bases, with 13 bases between. Per germline, CDR1 LNHNV and CDR2 YYDKDF (reference sequence). This CDR3 has 12 residues. CDR3: CATSRGQDTRYF. The CDR3 DNA reads TGTGCCACCAGCAGAGGTCAGGACACACGGTACTTC.

This clonotype was counted once. V is TRBV28 and J is TRBJ2-2; tentatively, D is TRBD1 (6 bases). This CDR3 spans 16 amino acids. Per germline, CDR1 MDHEN and CDR2 SYDVKM. Trimming took 5 bases from V and 7 from J, leaving 20 bases between them. In DNA form, the CDR3 reads TGTGCCAGCAGTCTGGGGGCAGTTGAATCGATCGGGGAGCTGTTTTTT. This gives the protein CASSLGAVESIGELFF. Full variable domain (rest looked up from reference TRBV28 and TRBJ2-2): DVKVTQSSRYLVKRTGEKVFLECVQDMDHENMFWYRQDPGLGLRLIYFSYDVKMKEKGDIPEGYSVSREKKERFSLILESASTNQTSMYLCASSLGAVESIGELFFGEGSRLTVL.

The chain couples TRBV9 to TRBJ2-1, with 9 bases that match TRBD2. The CDR3 length is 15 residues. Germline CDR1 and CDR2: SGDLS and YYNGEE. V was clipped by 0 bases and J by 6 bases; unmatched bases: 4. CDR3 coding DNA: TGTGCCAGCAGCGTAGCAGCGGGAGGAAGCAATGAGCAGTTCTTC. This encodes CASSVAAGGSNEQFF.

The V call is TRBV28, the J call TRBJ2-6; D call uncertain. Germline CDR1 reads MDHEN; CDR2 reads SYDVKM. Trimming took 6 bases from V and 0 from J, leaving 12 bases between them. This CDR3 has 16 residues. Written as DNA, the CDR3 is TGTGCCAGCAGCCAAGACGACATCTCTGGGGCCAACGTCCTGACTTTC. Translating it yields CASSQDDISGANVLTF.

The V gene is TRBV29-1, the J gene TRBJ2-1; TRBD1 matches at 8 bases. Germline V gene lookup returns CDR1 SQVTM and CDR2 ANQGSEA. V was pared by 4 bases and J by 3 bases, with 5 bases of the junction left unmatched. This CDR3 spans 14 amino acids. The CDR3 loop is CSVGPGQDYNEQFF. The CDR3, as DNA: TGCAGCGTTGGACCGGGACAGGACTACAATGAGCAGTTCTTC.

Regarding this clonotype: Compared with germline, one end of the junction differs, possibly owing to a read error. The chain employs TRBV29-1 and TRBJ2-1; possible D gene TRBD2, 6 bases. Germline CDR1 is SQVTM and CDR2 is ANQGSEA. CDR3 length: 16 amino acids. The CDR3 region is CSAEGPRREGRNEQFF. CDR3 coding DNA: TGCAGCGCTGAAGGACCCAGGAGGGAAGGCCGCAATGAGCAGTTCTTC.

About this clonotype itself: The junction departs from the called germline gene at one end, perhaps through a read error. The rearrangement uses TRBV28 and TRBJ1-5; D is uncertain. The germline gives CDR1 MDHEN, CDR2 SYDVKM. The CDR3 runs 15 residues. As DNA, the CDR3 is TGTGCCAGCAGTTCCCGCCAGCCTAGCAATCAGCTCCAGCATTTT. Residues: CASSSRQPSNQLQHF. Full variable domain (missing parts from reference TRBV28 and TRBJ1-5): DVKVTQSSRYLVKRTGEKVFLECVQDMDHENMFWYRQDPGLGLRLIYFSYDVKMKEKGDIPEGYSVSREKKERFSLILESASTNQTSMYLCASSSRQPSNQLQHFGDGTRLSIL.

The chain is built from TRBV14 and TRBJ2-7, with D possibly being TRBD1 (5 bases). V was clipped by 0 bases and J by 2 bases, with 11 bases between them. Germline V gene sequence: CDR1 SGHDN, CDR2 FVKESK. The CDR3 runs to 15 residues. The CDR3 loop reads CASSQDIQGTYEQYF. The CDR3 DNA reads TGTGCCAGCAGCCAAGATATTCAGGGAACCTACGAGCAGTACTTC.

The chain couples TRBV5-1 to TRBJ2-5; the D gene could be TRBD1 or TRBD2 (5 bases each). Gene TRBJ2-7 matches the end of the DNA better, so the J call may be wrong. The germline V gene has CDR1 SGHRS and CDR2 YFSETQ. The CDR3 covers 16 residues. CDR3 residues: CASITKPGGERYEQYF. CDR3 bases: TGCGCCAGCATTACCAAACCTGGGGGAGAAAGATACGAGCAGTACTTC.

The chain recombines TRBV2 with TRBJ2-3; no clear D gene. The CDR3 extends over 12 amino acids. Germline V gives CDR1 SNHLY, CDR2 FYNNEI. Between the trimmed V and J ends, which lost 8 bases and 0 bases, there was a span of 6 bases. The CDR3 DNA sequence: TGTGCCAGCGAAGTTAGCACAGATACGCAGTATTTT. Residues: CASEVSTDTQYF.

This rearrangement joins TRBV14 to TRBJ2-5; no reliable D call. The CDR3 is 17 amino acids. The germline V gene encodes CDR1 SGHDN and CDR2 FVKESK. Trimming removed 6 bases from V and 0 bases from J, with 20 bases in between. The CDR3 DNA is TGTGCCAGCAGTCCCGCCACCGTACATCAGTACCAAGAGACCCAGTACTTC. Translation: CASSPATVHQYQETQYF.

V is TRBV5-5 and J is TRBJ1-2; D remains unclear. Germline CDR1 is SGHKS and CDR2 is YYEKEE (reference sequence). V was trimmed by 2 bases and J by 8 bases, leaving 13 bases between them. CDR3 size: 13 residues. The CDR3 loop reads CASSLEANGGYTF. The DNA for the CDR3 is TGTGCCAGCAGCTTAGAAGCGAATGGGGGCTACACCTTC.

The chain carries TRBV5-1 and TRBJ1-4, with 9 nucleotides matching TRBD1. Losses at the gene ends were 7 bases for V and 6 bases for J; bases not matched to a gene: 4. CDR3 length: 13 residues. The germline CDR1 and CDR2 sequences are SGHRS and YFSETQ. The CDR3 loop reads CASGDRADEKLFF. CDR3 sequence (DNA): TGCGCCAGCGGGGACAGGGCGGATGAAAAACTGTTTTTT.